Each of the 19 T cell receptor beta chains below was sequenced from the same sample in a study of T cell responses to AZD1222 COVID-19 vaccine. Assay: immunoSEQ multiplex PCR; the TCRdb copy retains only in-frame clones and omits some. The data contain about 120,000 clones, about 89% of them singletons. The material was peripheral blood, obtained on day 0 of AZD1222 vaccination. Receptor source: an adult in good health.

V usage is TRBV7-2 and J usage is TRBJ2-5; D might be TRBD1 (6 bases). The germline V gene has CDR1 SGHTA and CDR2 FQGNSA. V lost 3 bases and J 5 bases, leaving 13 bases between the germline ends. The CDR3 length is 14 residues. CDR3: CASSFSQGRETQYF. The CDR3 nucleotides read TGTGCCAGCAGCTTCTCACAGGGTAGGGAGACCCAGTACTTC.

The chain has TRBV19 and TRBJ1-3, with D uncertain. V was cut by 7 bases and J by 0 bases, with 10 bases left in between. Per the germline V gene, CDR1 is LNHDA and CDR2 is SQIVND (reference sequence). CDR3 size: 14 residues. CDR3 loop: CASTNSNSGNTIYF. In DNA form, the CDR3 reads TGTGCCAGTACTAATTCCAACTCTGGAAACACCATATATTTT.

The chain employs TRBV28 and TRBJ1-5; D gene ambiguous. CDR1 is MDHEN, CDR2 SYDVKM, per germline. The V end was cut by 3 bases, the J end by 7 bases, with 13 bases between. This CDR3 region has 14 residues. The CDR3 spells CASSFRVTGQPQHF. DNA of the CDR3: TGTGCCAGCAGTTTCCGGGTAACGGGGCAGCCCCAGCATTTT.

V is TRBV10-2 and J is TRBJ1-1; D is possibly TRBD1 (6 bases). Trimming took 7 bases from V and 3 from J, leaving 12 bases between them. CDR3 size: 13 residues. Germline V lookup: CDR1 WSHSY, CDR2 SAAADI. CDR3 nucleotide sequence: TGCGCCAGCATCAAAGGGGGGTACACTGAAGCTTTCTTT. Protein: CASIKGGYTEAFF.

The J gene is TRBJ2-1, the V gene TRBV19, with 7 bases identical to TRBD1. V shed 8 bases, J shed 1 base, and the junction held 5 bases outside the gene matches. Germline lookup yields CDR1 LNHDA and CDR2 SQIVND (reference sequence). The CDR3 contains 14 residues. The CDR3 loop is CASLGRGSYNEQFF. The CDR3 DNA sequence: TGTGCCAGTCTGGGCAGGGGGTCCTACAATGAGCAGTTCTTC.

V gene TRBV27 combines with J gene TRBJ1-1, with TRBD1 as a possible D gene (5 bases). The CDR3 has 15 amino acids. Trimming took off 5 bases at V and 2 bases at J, with 15 bases between the two ends. The germline CDR1 and CDR2 sequences are MNHEY and SMNVEV (reference sequence). The CDR3 loop reads CASSPPPGANTEAFF. In DNA, the CDR3 is TGTGCCAGCAGTCCTCCACCCGGGGCCAACACTGAAGCTTTCTTT.

The gene calls are TRBV7-2 and TRBJ2-4; 14 bases map to TRBD2. J was trimmed by 13 bases and V by 2 bases; bases with no gene match: 4. Germline CDR1 is SGHTA and CDR2 is FQGNSA. The CDR3 contains 14 residues. Here the CDR3 DNA reads TGTGCCAGCAGCTTACGGGGGACTAGCGGGAGACAGTACTTC. Residues: CASSLRGTSGRQYF.

A single count supports this clone. The CDR3 DNA is TGTGCCAGCAGTTTAGGACAGGGTTACGGAGGCTACACCTTC. It specifies CASSLGQGYGGYTF. The chain joins TRBV27 to TRBJ1-2, with 8 bases identical to TRBD1. From germline, CDR1 is MNHEY and CDR2 SMNVEV (reference sequence). This CDR3 has 14 residues. The junction had 7 bases not matched to a gene; V was cut back by 2 bases and J by 8 bases.

V is TRBV12-3 or TRBV12-4 and J is TRBJ2-7; D gene unclear. The ends were cut back, 3 bases at V and 0 bases at J, with 6 bases in the middle. The CDR3 length is 13 residues. The CDR3 spells CASSLGVSYEQYF. The CDR3 DNA reads as TGTGCCAGCAGTTTGGGTGTCTCCTACGAGCAGTACTTC.

The chain uses TRBV2 and TRBJ2-7, with D perhaps given as TRBD1 or TRBD2 (5 bases each). V shed 7 bases and J shed 2 bases, with 15 bases lying between them. There are 14 residues in the CDR3. Looked up from germline, CDR1 is SNHLY and CDR2 is FYNNEI. The CDR3 is CASISPGQTYEQYF. CDR3 bases: TGTGCCAGCATCTCCCCGGGGCAAACCTACGAGCAGTACTTC.

This chain links TRBV5-1 with TRBJ1-3; D unclear. Looked up from germline, CDR1 is SGHRS and CDR2 is YFSETQ. Trimming removed 4 bases at V and 3 bases at J, with 8 bases between. CDR3 length: 13 residues. The DNA for the CDR3 is TGCGCCAGCAGCACTGGAAGTGGAAACACCATATATTTT. Encoded protein: CASSTGSGNTIYF.

V gene TRBV25-1 combines with J gene TRBJ1-2, with 9 bases fitting TRBD1. The germline V gene encodes CDR1 MGHDK and CDR2 SYGVNS. This CDR3 is 15 amino acids long. The V and J ends lost 4 bases and 4 bases, in that order; junction bases with no gene match: 7. The CDR3, as DNA: TGTGCCAGCAGTGGAACAGGGGGCTTAGGCTATGGCTACACCTTC. Its protein product is CASSGTGGLGYGYTF.

The chain carries TRBV18 and TRBJ1-4; D uncertain. This CDR3 comprises 13 residues. The germline gives CDR1 KGHSH, CDR2 LQKENI. V gave up 3 bases and J gave up 2 bases, with 4 bases separating them. CDR3 loop: CASSPLTNEKLFF. For the CDR3, the DNA is TGTGCCAGCTCACCGCTCACTAATGAAAAACTGTTTTTT.

The chain carries TRBV7-9 and TRBJ2-1; D gene ambiguous. The V gene's germline CDR1 is SEHNR and CDR2 FQNEAQ (reference sequence). The CDR3 extends over 15 amino acids. V was trimmed by 5 bases and J by 7 bases, leaving 18 bases between them. The DNA for the CDR3 is TGTGCCAGCAGCGAAAACGCTATCAGTGTGAATGAGCAGTTCTTC. Its protein is CASSENAISVNEQFF. Full variable domain (remainder filled in from reference TRBV7-9 and TRBJ2-1): DTGVSQNPRHKITKRGQNVTFRCDPISEHNRLYWYRQTLGQGPEFLTYFQNEAQLEKSRLLSDRFSAERPKGSFSTLEIQRTEQGDSAMYLCASSENAISVNEQFFGPGTRLTVL.

This clone showed up just a few times. The genes are TRBV19 and TRBJ1-5, with D unclear. The CDR3 is 16 amino acids. V shed 5 bases and J shed 2 bases, with 16 bases lying between them. Germline V gives CDR1 LNHDA, CDR2 SQIVND (reference sequence). The CDR3 DNA reads TGTGCCAGTAGTGTATCGAAACCAACGGGCAATCAGCCCCAGCATTTT. Translated, it gives CASSVSKPTGNQPQHF.

The rearrangement joins TRBV19 to TRBJ1-2; TRBD1 might be the D (5 bases). Trimming cost V 5 bases and J 4 bases, with 23 bases left between them. CDR1 and CDR2 from the germline V gene are LNHDA and SQIVND (reference sequence). The CDR3 covers 17 residues. The CDR3 nucleotides are TGTGCCAGTAGTTACGTGCGGGGCTCCAACCCGATCTATGGCTACACCTTC. Its protein is CASSYVRGSNPIYGYTF.

The V and J genes are TRBV29-1 and TRBJ2-3; TRBD1 matches at 10 bases. The germline V gene encodes CDR1 SQVTM and CDR2 ANQGSEA. The trim removed 7 bases at V and 3 bases at J, leaving 7 bases unmatched. This CDR3 is 14 amino acids long. DNA for the CDR3: TGCAGCGCCGTGACAGGGGGCGGGACAGATACGCAGTATTTT. Amino acids: CSAVTGGGTDTQYF.

V is TRBV3-1 (or the pseudogene TRBV3-2) and J is TRBJ1-2, with TRBD1 matching 7 bases. Germline CDR1 reads LGHDT; CDR2 reads YNNKEL (reference sequence). With V trimmed by 4 bases and J by 8 bases, 7 bases remained unmatched. The CDR3 consists of 13 residues. DNA for the CDR3: TGTGCCAGCAGCCCCCGACAGGGATTCGGCTACACCTTC. Its translation: CASSPRQGFGYTF.

The V call is TRBV6-5, the J call TRBJ1-4; 9 bases map to TRBD1. Germline CDR1 and CDR2: MNHEY and SVGAGI. The CDR3 loop spans 14 amino acids. The trim removed 6 bases at V and 8 bases at J, leaving 7 bases unmatched. CDR3 in DNA: TGTGCCAGCAGGGGGACAGGGTTACAGGAAAAACTGTTTTTT. Translated: CASRGTGLQEKLFF.